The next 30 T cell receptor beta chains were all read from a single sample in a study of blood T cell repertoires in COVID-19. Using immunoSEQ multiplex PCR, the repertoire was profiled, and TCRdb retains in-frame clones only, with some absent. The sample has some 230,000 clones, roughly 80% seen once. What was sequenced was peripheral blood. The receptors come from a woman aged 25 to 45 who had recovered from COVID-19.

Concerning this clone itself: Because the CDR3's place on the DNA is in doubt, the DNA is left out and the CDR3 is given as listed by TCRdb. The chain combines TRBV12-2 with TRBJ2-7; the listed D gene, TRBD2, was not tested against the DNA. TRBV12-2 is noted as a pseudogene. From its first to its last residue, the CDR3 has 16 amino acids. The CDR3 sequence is CASRLVAGGTSYEQYF.

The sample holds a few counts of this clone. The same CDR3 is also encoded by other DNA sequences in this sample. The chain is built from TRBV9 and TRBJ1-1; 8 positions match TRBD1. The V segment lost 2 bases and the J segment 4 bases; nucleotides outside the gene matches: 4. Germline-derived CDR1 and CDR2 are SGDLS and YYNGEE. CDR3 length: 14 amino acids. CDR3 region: CASSVGQGTTEAFF. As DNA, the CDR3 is TGTGCCAGCAGCGTTGGACAGGGAACCACTGAAGCTTTCTTT. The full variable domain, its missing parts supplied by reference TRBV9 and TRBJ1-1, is DSGVTQTPKHLITATGQRVTLRCSPRSGDLSVYWYQQSLDQGLQFLIQYYNGEERAKGNILERFSAQQFPDLHSELNLSSLELGDSALYFCASSVGQGTTEAFFGQGTRLTVV.

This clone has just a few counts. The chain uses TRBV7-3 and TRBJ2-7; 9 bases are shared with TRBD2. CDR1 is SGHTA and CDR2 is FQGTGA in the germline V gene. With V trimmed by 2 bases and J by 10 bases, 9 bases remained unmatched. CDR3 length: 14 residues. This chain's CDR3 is CASSLGGGRDLQYF. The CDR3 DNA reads TGTGCCAGCAGCTTAGGAGGCGGGAGGGACCTCCAGTACTTC.

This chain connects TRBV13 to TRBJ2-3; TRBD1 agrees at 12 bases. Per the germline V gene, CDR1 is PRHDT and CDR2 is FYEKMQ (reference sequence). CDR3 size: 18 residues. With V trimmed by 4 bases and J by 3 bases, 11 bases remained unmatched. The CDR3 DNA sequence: TGTGCCAGCAGCTCCCCACCCGGGACAGGGGGCGCAACAGATACGCAGTATTTT. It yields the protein CASSSPPGTGGATDTQYF.

CDR3 sequence reads: CASREGGALAKNIQYF. CDR3 in DNA: TGCGCCAGCAGGGAGGGGGGGGCCCTAGCCAAAAACATTCAGTACTTC. The V and J genes are TRBV10-1 and TRBJ2-4; tentative D call: TRBD2 (7 bases). Germline CDR1 and CDR2: WNHNN and SYGVQD (reference sequence). V was shortened by 6 bases and J by 0 bases, with 15 bases between the two germline ends. The CDR3 covers 16 residues.

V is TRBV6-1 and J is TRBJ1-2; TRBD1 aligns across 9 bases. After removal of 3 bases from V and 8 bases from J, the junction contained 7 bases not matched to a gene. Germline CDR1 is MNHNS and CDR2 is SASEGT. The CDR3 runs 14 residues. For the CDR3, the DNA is TGTGCCAGCAGTGACCCGGGACAGGGTAAGGGCTACACCTTC. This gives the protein CASSDPGQGKGYTF.

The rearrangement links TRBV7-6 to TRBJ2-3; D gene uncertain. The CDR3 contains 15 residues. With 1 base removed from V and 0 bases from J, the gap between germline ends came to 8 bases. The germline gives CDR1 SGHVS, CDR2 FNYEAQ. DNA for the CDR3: TGTGCCAGCAGCTTAGGGGCCTTGAGCACAGATACGCAGTATTTT. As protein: CASSLGALSTDTQYF.

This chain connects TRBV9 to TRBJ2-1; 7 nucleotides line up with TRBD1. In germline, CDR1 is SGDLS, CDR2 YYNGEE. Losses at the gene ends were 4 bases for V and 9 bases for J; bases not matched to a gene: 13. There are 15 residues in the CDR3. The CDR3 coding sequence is TGTGCCAGCAGCCCCACGGAAGAGGGGGCAGTTGAGCAGTTCTTC. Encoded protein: CASSPTEEGAVEQFF.

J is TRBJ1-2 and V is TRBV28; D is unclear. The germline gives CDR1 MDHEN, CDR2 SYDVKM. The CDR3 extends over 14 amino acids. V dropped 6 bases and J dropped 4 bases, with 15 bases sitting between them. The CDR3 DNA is TGTGCCAGCAGCCACACACAGCCCTCCTATGGCTACACCTTC. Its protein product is CASSHTQPSYGYTF.

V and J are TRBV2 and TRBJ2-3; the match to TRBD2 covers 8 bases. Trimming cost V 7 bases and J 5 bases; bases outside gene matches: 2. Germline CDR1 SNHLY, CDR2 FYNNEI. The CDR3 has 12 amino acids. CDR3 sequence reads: CASTLAVDTQYF. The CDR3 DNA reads TGTGCCAGCACACTAGCGGTAGATACGCAGTATTTT.

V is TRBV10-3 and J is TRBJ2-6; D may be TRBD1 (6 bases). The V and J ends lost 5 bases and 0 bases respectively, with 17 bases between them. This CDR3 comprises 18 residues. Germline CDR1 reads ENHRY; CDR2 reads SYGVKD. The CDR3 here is CAISSHTGRSSGANVLTF. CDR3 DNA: TGTGCCATCAGTTCTCATACAGGGCGAAGCTCTGGGGCCAACGTCCTGACTTTC.

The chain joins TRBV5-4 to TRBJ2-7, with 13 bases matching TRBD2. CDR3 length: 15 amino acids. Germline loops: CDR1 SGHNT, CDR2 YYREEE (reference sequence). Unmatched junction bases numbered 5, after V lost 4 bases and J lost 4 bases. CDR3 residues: CASSIGLAGEYEQYF. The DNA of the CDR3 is TGTGCCAGCAGCATTGGACTAGCGGGAGAGTACGAGCAGTACTTC.

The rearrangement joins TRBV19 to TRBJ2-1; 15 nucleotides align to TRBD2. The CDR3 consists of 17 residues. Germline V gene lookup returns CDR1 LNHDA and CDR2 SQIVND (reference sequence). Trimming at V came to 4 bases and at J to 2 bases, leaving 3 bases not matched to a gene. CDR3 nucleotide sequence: TGTGCCAGTAGTACGGGGACTAGCGGGAGGCCCTACAATGAGCAGTTCTTC. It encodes CASSTGTSGRPYNEQFF.

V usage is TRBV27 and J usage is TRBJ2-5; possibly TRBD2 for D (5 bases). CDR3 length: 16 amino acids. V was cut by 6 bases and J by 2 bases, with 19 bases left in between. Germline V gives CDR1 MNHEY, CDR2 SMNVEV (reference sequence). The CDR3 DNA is TGTGCCAGCAGCCTTCTTTCAGCGGAGTCGCAAGAGACCCAGTACTTC. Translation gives CASSLLSAESQETQYF.

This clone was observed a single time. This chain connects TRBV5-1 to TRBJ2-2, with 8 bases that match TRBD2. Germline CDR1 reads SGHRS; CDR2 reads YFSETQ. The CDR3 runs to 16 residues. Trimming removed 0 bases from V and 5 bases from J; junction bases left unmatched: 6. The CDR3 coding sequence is TGCGCCAGCAGCTTGGATGGACTAGCCGATACCGGGGAGCTGTTTTTT. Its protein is CASSLDGLADTGELFF.

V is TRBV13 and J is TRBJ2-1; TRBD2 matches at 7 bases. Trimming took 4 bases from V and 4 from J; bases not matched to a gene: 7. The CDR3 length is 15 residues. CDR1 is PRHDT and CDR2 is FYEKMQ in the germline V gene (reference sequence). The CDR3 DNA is TGTGCCAGCAGCTCCTTGGAAGCGGGGTACAATGAGCAGTTCTTC. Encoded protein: CASSSLEAGYNEQFF.

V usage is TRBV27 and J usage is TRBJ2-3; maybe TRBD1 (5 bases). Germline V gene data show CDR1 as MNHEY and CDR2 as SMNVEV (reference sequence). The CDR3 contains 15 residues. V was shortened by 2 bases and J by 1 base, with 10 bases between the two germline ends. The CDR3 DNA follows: TGTGCCAGCAGTTTAGGGGCCACCGGCACAGATACGCAGTATTTT. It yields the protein CASSLGATGTDTQYF.

The DNA for the CDR3 is TGTGCCAGCAGCTTTCAGGGAAACAATGAGCAGTTCTTC. As protein: CASSFQGNNEQFF. The rearrangement joins TRBV7-6 to TRBJ2-1; TRBD1 is a possible D gene (5 bases). Trimming took off 3 bases at V and 5 bases at J, with 8 bases between the two ends. The germline V gene encodes CDR1 SGHVS and CDR2 FNYEAQ. The CDR3 consists of 13 residues. The complete variable domain, with remaining parts taken from reference TRBV7-6 and TRBJ2-1, reads GAGVSQSPRYKVTKRGQDVALRCDPISGHVSLYWYRQALGQGPEFLTYFNYEAQQDKSGLPNDRFSAERPEGSISTLTIQRTEQRDSAMYRCASSFQGNNEQFFGPGTRLTVL.

CDR3 region: CASSLRDRGKAFF. The CDR3 DNA reads TGTGCCAGCAGCCTTCGAGATCGGGGAAAAGCTTTCTTT. The V gene is TRBV14, the J gene TRBJ1-1, with no clear D. The CDR3 runs to 13 residues. Trimming removed 4 bases from V and 9 bases from J, with 15 bases in between. CDR1 and CDR2 (germline): SGHDN, FVKESK.

CDR3 coding DNA: TGCGCCAGCAGCAGGGGACTAGCGGGGGTCTACGAGCAGTACTTC. Its translation is CASSRGLAGVYEQYF. V is TRBV5-1 and J is TRBJ2-7, with 14 positions matching TRBD2. Trimming at V came to 4 bases and at J to 3 bases, leaving 3 bases not matched to a gene. The CDR3 consists of 15 residues. CDR1 is SGHRS and CDR2 is YFSETQ in the germline V gene.

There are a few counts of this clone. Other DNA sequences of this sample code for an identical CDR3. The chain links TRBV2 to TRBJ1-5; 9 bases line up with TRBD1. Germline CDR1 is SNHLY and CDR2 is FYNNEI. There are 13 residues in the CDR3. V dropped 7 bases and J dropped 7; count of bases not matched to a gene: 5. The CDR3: CASNRDREQPQHF. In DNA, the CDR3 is TGTGCCAGCAACCGGGACAGGGAGCAGCCCCAGCATTTT.

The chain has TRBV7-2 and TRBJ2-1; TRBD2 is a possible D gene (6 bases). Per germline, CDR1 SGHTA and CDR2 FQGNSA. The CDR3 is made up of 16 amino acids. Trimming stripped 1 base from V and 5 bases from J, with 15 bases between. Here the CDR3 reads CASSLEAASAHNEQFF. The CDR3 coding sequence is TGTGCCAGCAGCTTAGAGGCCGCTAGCGCACACAATGAGCAGTTCTTC.

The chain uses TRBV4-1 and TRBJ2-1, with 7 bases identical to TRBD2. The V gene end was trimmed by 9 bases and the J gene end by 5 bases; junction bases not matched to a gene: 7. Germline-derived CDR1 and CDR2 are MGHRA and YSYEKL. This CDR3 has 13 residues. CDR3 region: CASVAGYDNEQFF. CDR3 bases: TGCGCCAGTGTAGCGGGTTACGACAATGAGCAGTTCTTC.

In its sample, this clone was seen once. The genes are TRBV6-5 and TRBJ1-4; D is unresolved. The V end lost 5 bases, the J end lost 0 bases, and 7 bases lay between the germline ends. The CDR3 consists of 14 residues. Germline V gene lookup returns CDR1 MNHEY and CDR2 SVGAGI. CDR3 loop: CASSLPATNEKLFF. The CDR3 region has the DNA TGTGCCAGCAGTCTTCCTGCAACTAATGAAAAACTGTTTTTT.

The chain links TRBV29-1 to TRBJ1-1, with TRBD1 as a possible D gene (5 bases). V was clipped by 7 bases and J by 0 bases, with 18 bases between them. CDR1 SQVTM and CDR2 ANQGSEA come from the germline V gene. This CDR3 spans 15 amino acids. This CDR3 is CSGTGGWAMNTEAFF. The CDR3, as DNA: TGCAGCGGGACTGGGGGGTGGGCCATGAACACTGAAGCTTTCTTT.

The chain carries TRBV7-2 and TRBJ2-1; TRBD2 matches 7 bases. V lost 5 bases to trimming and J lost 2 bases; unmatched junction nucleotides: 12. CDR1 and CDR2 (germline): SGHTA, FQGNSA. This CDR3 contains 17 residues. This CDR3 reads CASSPFNAAGAYNEQFF. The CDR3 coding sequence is TGTGCCAGCAGCCCATTCAACGCGGCGGGAGCCTACAATGAGCAGTTCTTC.

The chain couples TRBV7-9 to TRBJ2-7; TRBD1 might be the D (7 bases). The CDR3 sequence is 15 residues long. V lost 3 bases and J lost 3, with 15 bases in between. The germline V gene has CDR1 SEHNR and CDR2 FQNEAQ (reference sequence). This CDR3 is CASSFYGGGGYEQYF. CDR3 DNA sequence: TGTGCCAGCAGCTTCTATGGAGGGGGCGGCTACGAGCAGTACTTC.

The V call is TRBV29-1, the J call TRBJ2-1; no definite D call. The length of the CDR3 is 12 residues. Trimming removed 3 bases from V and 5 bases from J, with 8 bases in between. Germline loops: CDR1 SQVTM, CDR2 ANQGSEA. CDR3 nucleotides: TGCAGCGTTGACTCGGTTCACAATGAGCAGTTCTTC. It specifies CSVDSVHNEQFF.

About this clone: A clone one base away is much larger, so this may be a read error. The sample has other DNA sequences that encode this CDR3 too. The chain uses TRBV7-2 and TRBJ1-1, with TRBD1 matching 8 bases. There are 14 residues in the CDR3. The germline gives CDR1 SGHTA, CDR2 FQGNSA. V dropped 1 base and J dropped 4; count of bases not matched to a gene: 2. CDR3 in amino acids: CASSLVQGGTEAFF. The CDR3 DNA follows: TGTGCCAGCAGCTTAGTACAGGGGGGCACTGAAGCTTTCTTT.

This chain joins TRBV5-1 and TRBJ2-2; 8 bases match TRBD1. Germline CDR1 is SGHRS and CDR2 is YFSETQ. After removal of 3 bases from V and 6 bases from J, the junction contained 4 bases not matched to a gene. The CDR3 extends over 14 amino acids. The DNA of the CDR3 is TGCGCCAGCAGCTCTCAGGGGGCCGCCGGGGAGCTGTTTTTT. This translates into CASSSQGAAGELFF.